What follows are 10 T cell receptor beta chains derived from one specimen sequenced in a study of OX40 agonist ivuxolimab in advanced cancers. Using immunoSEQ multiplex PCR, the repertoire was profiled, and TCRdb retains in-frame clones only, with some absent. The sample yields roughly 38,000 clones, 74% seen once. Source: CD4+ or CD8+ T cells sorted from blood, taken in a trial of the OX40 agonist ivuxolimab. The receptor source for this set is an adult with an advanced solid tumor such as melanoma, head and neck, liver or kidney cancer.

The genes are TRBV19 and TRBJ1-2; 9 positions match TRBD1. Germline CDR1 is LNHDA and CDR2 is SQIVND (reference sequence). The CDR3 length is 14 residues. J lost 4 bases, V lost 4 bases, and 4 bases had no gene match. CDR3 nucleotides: TGTGCCAGTAGTACGGACAGGGGCGTCTATGGCTACACCTTC. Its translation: CASSTDRGVYGYTF.

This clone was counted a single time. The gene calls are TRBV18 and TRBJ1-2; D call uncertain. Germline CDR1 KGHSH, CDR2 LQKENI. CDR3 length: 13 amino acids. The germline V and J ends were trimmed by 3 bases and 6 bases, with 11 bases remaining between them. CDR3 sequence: CASSPKGNNGYTF. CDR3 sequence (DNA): TGTGCCAGCTCACCGAAGGGAAATAATGGCTACACCTTC.

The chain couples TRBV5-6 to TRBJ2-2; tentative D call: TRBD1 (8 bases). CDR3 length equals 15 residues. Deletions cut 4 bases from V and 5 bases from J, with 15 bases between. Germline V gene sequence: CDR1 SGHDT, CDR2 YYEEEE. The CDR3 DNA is TGTGCCAGCAGCGTGACAGGGGAGGGAACCGGGGAGCTGTTTTTT. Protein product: CASSVTGEGTGELFF.

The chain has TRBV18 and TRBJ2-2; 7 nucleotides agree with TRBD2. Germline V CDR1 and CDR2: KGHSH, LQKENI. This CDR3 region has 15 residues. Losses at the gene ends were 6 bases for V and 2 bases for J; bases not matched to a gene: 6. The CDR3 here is CASSTKAGNTGELFF. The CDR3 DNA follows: TGTGCCAGCTCCACAAAAGCGGGAAACACCGGGGAGCTGTTTTTT.

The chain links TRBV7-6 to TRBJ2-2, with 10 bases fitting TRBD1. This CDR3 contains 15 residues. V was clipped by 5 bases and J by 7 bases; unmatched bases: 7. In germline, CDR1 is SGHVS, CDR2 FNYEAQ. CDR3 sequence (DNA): TGTGCCAGCAGCCAATGGACAGGGGGAAGCGGGGAGCTGTTTTTT. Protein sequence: CASSQWTGGSGELFF.

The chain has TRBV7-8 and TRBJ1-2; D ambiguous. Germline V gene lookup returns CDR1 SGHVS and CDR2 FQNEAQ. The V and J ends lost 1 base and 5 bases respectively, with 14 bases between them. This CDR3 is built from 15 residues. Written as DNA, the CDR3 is TGTGCCAGCAGCTTAGTCCAGAAGGGAGGTTATGGCTACACCTTC. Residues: CASSLVQKGGYGYTF.

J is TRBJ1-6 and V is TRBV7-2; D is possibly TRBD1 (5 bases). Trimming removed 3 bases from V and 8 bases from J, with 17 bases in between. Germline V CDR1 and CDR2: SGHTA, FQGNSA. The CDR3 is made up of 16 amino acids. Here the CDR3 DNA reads TGTGCCAGCAGCTTGAGAGGGCAGGGAGGGGATTCACCCCTCCACTTT. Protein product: CASSLRGQGGDSPLHF. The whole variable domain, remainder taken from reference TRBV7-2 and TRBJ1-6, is GAGVSQSPSNKVTEKGKDVELRCDPISGHTALYWYRQSLGQGLEFLIYFQGNSAPDKSGLPSDRFSAERTGGSVSTLTIQRTQQEDSAVYLCASSLRGQGGDSPLHFGNGTRLTVT.

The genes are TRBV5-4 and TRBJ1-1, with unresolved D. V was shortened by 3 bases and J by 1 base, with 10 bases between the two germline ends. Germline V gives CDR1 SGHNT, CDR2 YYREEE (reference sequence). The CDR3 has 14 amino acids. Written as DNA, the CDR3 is TGTGCCAGCAGCTCCCGGGTCCAGAACACTGAAGCTTTCTTT. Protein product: CASSSRVQNTEAFF.

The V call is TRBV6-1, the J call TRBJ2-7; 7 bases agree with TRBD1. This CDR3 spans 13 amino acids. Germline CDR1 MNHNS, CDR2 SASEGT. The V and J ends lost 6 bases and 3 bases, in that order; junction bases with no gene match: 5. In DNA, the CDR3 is TGTGCCAGCAGGGTGGGACAGCTCTACGAGCAGTACGTC. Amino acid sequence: CASRVGQLYEQYV.

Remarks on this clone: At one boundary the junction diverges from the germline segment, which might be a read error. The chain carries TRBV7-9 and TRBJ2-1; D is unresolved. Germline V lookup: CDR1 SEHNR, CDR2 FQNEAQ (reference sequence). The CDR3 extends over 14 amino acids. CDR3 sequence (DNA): TGTGTCAGCAGCCGCGTGGGTAGTTACAATGAGCAGTTCTTC. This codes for CVSSRVGSYNEQFF.